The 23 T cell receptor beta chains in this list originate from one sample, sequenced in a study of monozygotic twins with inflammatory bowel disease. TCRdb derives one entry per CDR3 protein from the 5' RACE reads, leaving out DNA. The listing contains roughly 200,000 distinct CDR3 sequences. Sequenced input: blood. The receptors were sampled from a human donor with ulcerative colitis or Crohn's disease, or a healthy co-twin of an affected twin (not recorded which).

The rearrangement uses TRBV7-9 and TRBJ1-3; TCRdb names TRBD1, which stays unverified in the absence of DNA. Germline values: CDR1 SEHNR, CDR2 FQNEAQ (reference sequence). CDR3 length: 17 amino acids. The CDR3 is CASSQLTGISSGNTIYF.

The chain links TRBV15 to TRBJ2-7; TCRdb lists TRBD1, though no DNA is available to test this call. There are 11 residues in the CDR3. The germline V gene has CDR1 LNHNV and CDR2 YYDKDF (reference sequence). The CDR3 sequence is CATSAGLEQYF.

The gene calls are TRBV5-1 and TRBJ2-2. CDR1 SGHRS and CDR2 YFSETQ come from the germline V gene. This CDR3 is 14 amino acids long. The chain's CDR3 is CASNTDGNTGELFF.

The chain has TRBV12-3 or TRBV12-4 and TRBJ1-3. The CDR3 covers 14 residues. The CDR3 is CASRRTGSGNTIYF.

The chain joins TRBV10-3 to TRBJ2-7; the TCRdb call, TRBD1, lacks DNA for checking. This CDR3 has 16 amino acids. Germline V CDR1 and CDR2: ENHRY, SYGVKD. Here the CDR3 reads CAIRGTQGSTSYEQYF.

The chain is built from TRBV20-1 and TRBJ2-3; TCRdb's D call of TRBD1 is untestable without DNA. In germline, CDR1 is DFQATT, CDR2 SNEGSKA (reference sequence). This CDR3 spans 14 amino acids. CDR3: CSARGQGFTDTQYF.

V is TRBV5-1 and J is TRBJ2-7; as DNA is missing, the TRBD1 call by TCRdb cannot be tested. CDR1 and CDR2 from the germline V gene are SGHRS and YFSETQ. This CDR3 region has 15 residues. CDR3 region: CASSLLAPGAYEQYF.

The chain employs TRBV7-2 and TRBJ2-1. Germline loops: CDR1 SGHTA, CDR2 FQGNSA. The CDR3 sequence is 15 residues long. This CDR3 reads CASSFADGFRNEQFF.

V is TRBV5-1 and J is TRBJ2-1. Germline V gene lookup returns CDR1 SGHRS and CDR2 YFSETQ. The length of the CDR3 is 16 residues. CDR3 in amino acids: CASSWPVGEVYNEQFF. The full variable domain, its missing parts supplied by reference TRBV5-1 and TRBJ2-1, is KAGVTQTPRYLIKTRGQQVTLSCSPISGHRSVSWYQQTPGQGLQFLFEYFSETQRNKGNFPGRFSGRQFSNSRSEMNVSTLELGDSALYLCASSWPVGEVYNEQFFGPGTRLTVL.

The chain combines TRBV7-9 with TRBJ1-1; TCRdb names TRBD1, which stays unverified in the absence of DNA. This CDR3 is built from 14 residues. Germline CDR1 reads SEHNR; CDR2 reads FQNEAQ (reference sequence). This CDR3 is CASSPQGWGTEAFF.

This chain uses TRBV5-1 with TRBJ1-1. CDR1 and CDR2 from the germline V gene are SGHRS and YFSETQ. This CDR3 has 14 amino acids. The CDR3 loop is CASSLRSMNTEAFF.

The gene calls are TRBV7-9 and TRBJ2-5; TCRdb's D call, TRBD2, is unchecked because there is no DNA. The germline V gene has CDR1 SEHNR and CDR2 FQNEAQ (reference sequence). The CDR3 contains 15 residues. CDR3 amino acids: CASSLVPSGVETQYF.

This chain's CDR3 is CASSLLSEAFF. The genes are TRBV28 and TRBJ1-1. The CDR3 is 11 residues long. The germline V gene encodes CDR1 MDHEN and CDR2 SYDVKM.

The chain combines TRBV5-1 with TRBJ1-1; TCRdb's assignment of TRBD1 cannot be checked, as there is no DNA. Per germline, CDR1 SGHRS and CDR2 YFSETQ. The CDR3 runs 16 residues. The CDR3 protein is CASAPTRGGGNTEAFF.

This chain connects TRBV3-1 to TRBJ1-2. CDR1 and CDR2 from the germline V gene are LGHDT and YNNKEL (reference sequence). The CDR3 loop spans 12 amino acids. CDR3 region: CASTSQVHGYTF.

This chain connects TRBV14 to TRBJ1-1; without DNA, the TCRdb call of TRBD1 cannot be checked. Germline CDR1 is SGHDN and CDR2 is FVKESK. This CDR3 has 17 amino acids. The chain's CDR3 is CASSLWLGRADYTEAFF.

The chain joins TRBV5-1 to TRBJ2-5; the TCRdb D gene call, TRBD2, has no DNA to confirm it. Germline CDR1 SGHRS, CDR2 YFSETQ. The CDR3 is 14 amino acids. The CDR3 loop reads CASSTRDLKETQYF.

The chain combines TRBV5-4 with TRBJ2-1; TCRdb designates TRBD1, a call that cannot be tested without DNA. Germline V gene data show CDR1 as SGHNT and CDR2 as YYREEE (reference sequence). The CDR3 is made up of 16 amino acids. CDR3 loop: CASSYMRQGGLNEQFF.

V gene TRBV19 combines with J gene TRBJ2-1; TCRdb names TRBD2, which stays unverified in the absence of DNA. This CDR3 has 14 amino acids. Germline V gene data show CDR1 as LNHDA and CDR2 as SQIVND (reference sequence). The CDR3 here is CASSSGGGVAEQFF. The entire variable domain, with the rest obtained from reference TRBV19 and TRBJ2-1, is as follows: DGGITQSPKYLFRKEGQNVTLSCEQNLNHDAMYWYRQDPGQGLRLIYYSQIVNDFQKGDIAEGYSVSREKKESFPLTVTSAQKNPTAFYLCASSSGGGVAEQFFGPGTRLTVL.

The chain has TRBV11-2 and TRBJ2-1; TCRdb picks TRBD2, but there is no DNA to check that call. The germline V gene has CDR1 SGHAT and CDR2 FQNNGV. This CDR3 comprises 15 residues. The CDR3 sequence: CASSVSAGPYNEQFF.

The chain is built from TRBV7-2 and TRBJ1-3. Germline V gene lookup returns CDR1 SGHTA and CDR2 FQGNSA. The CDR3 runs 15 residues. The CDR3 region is CASSQSSTSGNTIYF.

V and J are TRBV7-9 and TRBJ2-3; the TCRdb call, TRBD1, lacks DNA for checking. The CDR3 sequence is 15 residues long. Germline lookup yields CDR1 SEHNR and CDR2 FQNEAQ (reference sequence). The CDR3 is CASSLVTGGTDTQYF.

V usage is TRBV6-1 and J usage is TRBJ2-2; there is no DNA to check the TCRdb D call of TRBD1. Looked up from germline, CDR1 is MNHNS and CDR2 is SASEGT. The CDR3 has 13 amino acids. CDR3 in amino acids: CAAKTGMSGELFF.